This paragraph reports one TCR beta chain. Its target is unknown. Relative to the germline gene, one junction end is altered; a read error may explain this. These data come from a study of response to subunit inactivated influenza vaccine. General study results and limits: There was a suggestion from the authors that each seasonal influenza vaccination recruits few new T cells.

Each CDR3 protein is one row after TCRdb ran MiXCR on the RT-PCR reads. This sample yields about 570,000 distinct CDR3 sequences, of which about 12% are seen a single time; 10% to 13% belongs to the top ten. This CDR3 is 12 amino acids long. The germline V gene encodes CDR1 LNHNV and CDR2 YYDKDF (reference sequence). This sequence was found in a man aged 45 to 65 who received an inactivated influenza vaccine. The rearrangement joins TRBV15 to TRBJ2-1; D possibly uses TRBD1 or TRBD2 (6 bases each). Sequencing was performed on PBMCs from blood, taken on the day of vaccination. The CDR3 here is CATSPGANEQLF. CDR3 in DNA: TGTGCCACCAGCCCGGGGGCTAATGAGCAGCTCTTC.